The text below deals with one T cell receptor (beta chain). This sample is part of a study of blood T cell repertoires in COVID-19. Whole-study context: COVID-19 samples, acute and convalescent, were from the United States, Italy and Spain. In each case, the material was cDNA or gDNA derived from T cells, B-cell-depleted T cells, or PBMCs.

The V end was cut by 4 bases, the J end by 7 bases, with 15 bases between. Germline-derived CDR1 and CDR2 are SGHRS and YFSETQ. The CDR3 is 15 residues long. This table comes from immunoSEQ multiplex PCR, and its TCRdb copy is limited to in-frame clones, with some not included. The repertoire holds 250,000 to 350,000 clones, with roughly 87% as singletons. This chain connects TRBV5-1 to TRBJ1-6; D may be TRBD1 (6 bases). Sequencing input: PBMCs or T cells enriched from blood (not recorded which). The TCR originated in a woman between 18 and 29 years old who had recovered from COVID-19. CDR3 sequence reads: CASSPTGGRNSPLHF. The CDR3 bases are TGCGCCAGCAGCCCCACGGGGGGCCGAAATTCACCCCTCCACTTT.